This T cell receptor beta chain was captured by sequencing in a study of identical twins. Each CDR3 protein gets one entry after TCRdb re-called the 5' RACE reads with MiXCR. This sample has around 1.7 million distinct CDR3 sequences, with less than 35% found just once. CDR3 length: 14 amino acids. Trimming took off 4 bases at V and 8 bases at J, with 16 bases between the two ends. The germline CDR1 and CDR2 sequences are MDHEN and SYDVKM. This clonotype has a handful of counts. Source material: cord blood. The receptor comes from a newborn girl in good health. The rearrangement joins TRBV28 to TRBJ2-3; tentatively, D is TRBD2 (5 bases). CDR3 sequence: CASSYPGSRGTQYF. The DNA of the CDR3 is TGTGCCAGCAGTTACCCGGGATCCCGAGGTACGCAGTATTTT.